The 18 T cell receptor beta chains given below trace back to one sample, sequenced in a study of OX40 agonist ivuxolimab in advanced cancers. The assay was immunoSEQ multiplex PCR, and TCRdb's table has in-frame clones only and misses some. This table holds about 77,000 clones, about nine tenths found once. The material sequenced was CD4+ or CD8+ T cells sorted from blood, taken in a trial of the OX40 agonist ivuxolimab. The receptors originated from an adult with an advanced solid tumor such as melanoma, head and neck, liver or kidney cancer.

The gene calls are TRBV5-4 and TRBJ2-5; a weak D match, TRBD1 (6 bases). V lost 0 bases to trimming and J lost 0 bases, with 9 bases between them. There are 15 residues in the CDR3. Germline V gives CDR1 SGHNT, CDR2 YYREEE (reference sequence). CDR3 nucleotide sequence: TGTGCCAGCAGCTTGGAACAGGGTTACCAAGAGACCCAGTACTTC. As protein: CASSLEQGYQETQYF.

The chain combines TRBV6-1 with TRBJ1-1; the D is unclear. Germline lookup yields CDR1 MNHNS and CDR2 SASEGT. V was clipped by 7 bases and J by 7 bases, with 19 bases between them. This CDR3 is built from 14 residues. The CDR3 spells CASNMGGSLIEAFF. CDR3 in DNA: TGTGCCAGCAATATGGGAGGAAGCTTGATTGAAGCTTTCTTT.

The chain joins TRBV28 to TRBJ1-2, with unresolved D. V was cut by 8 bases and J by 2 bases, with 9 bases left in between. There are 12 residues in the CDR3. Germline V gene sequence: CDR1 MDHEN, CDR2 SYDVKM. Written as DNA, the CDR3 is TGTGCCAGCTCGGGTGCAAACTATGGCTACACCTTC. Residues: CASSGANYGYTF.

Only one count was recorded for this clone. The V gene is TRBV15, the J gene TRBJ1-5; D is unresolved. The CDR3 runs to 15 residues. V was clipped by 1 base and J by 4 bases, with 11 bases between them. The germline gives CDR1 LNHNV, CDR2 YYDKDF (reference sequence). CDR3: CATSRALTSNQPQHF. As DNA, the CDR3 is TGTGCCACCAGCAGAGCTCTCACGTCTAATCAGCCCCAGCATTTT. Supplemented by reference TRBV15 and TRBJ1-5, the full variable domain reads DAMVIQNPRYQVTQFGKPVTLSCSQTLNHNVMYWYQQKSSQAPKLLFHYYDKDFNNEADTPDNFQSRRPNTSFCFLDIRSPGLGDTAMYLCATSRALTSNQPQHFGDGTRLSIL.

The CDR3 loop is CASSLVPGRGNTIYF. For the CDR3, the DNA is TGTGCCAGCAGCTTAGTTCCGGGCAGGGGAAACACCATATATTTT. This chain joins TRBV7-9 and TRBJ1-3; no definite D call. The CDR3 sequence is 15 residues long. Trimming removed 1 base at V and 4 bases at J, with 11 bases between. CDR1 SEHNR and CDR2 FQNEAQ come from the germline V gene (reference sequence).

The genes are TRBV28 and TRBJ2-1, with 9 bases matching TRBD2. This CDR3 region has 14 residues. Unmatched junction bases numbered 9, after V lost 6 bases and J lost 9 bases. Germline lookup yields CDR1 MDHEN and CDR2 SYDVKM. The CDR3 coding sequence is TGTGCCAGCAGACTCGGCGGGGGGGCTGGTGAGCAGTTCTTC. This gives the protein CASRLGGGAGEQFF. Full variable domain (remainder filled in from reference TRBV28 and TRBJ2-1): DVKVTQSSRYLVKRTGEKVFLECVQDMDHENMFWYRQDPGLGLRLIYFSYDVKMKEKGDIPEGYSVSREKKERFSLILESASTNQTSMYLCASRLGGGAGEQFFGPGTRLTVL.

The chain carries TRBV5-1 and TRBJ2-2; D could derive from TRBD1 or TRBD2 (5 bases each). Germline assignment: CDR1 SGHRS and CDR2 YFSETQ. The CDR3 covers 15 residues. V was pared by 4 bases and J by 5 bases, with 15 bases between. This chain's CDR3 is CASSIGTDPTGELFF. CDR3 coding DNA: TGCGCCAGCAGCATAGGGACGGATCCTACCGGGGAGCTGTTTTTT.

This chain links TRBV7-3 with TRBJ2-3; a weak D match, TRBD2 (6 bases). This CDR3 spans 15 amino acids. Trimming removed 11 bases at V and 0 bases at J, with 18 bases between. Germline CDR1 SGHTA, CDR2 FQGTGA. CDR3 sequence (DNA): TGTGCCGCCCAGTTGCGGGGTTTGAGCACAGATACGCAGTATTTT. Residues: CAAQLRGLSTDTQYF.

To note about this clone: An end of the junction differs from the germline gene, which may be a read error. The chain is built from TRBV30 and TRBJ2-7, with 9 bases that match TRBD1. Germline-derived CDR1 and CDR2 are GTSNPN and SVGIG (reference sequence). There are 12 residues in the CDR3. CDR3 region: CAWSTGGYGQCF. The CDR3 bases are TGTGCCTGGAGTACAGGGGGCTACGGGCAGTGCTTC.

This chain joins TRBV27 and TRBJ1-4; 7 bases align to TRBD1. The length of the CDR3 is 14 residues. CDR1 is MNHEY and CDR2 is SMNVEV in the germline V gene (reference sequence). Trimming removed 4 bases from V and 4 bases from J; junction bases left unmatched: 3. CDR3 region: CASSSRQGNEKLFF. DNA for the CDR3: TGTGCCAGCAGTTCACGACAGGGTAATGAAAAACTGTTTTTT.

The gene calls are TRBV4-3 and TRBJ2-2, with D unresolved. Between the trimmed V and J ends, which lost 0 bases and 0 bases, there was a span of 8 bases. Germline V CDR1 and CDR2: LGHNA, YSLEER. This CDR3 spans 16 amino acids. As DNA, the CDR3 is TGCGCCAGCAGCCAAGATACCGCTGCGAACACCGGGGAGCTGTTTTTT. This gives the protein CASSQDTAANTGELFF.

The chain combines TRBV19 with TRBJ1-5, with 10 bases that match TRBD1. Germline CDR1 reads LNHDA; CDR2 reads SQIVND (reference sequence). The CDR3 is 15 residues long. The V and J ends lost 1 base and 6 bases, in that order; junction bases with no gene match: 3. CDR3 residues: CASSIGGQGFQPQHF. CDR3 bases: TGTGCCAGTAGTATAGGGGGACAGGGGTTTCAGCCCCAGCATTTT.

Here the CDR3 DNA reads TGTGCCAGCAGCCCCGACAGGGCCCTGTGGAATGAGCAGTTCTTC. Translation gives CASSPDRALWNEQFF. The J gene is TRBJ2-1, the V gene TRBV6-6; 7 bases are shared with TRBD1. CDR1 is MNHNY and CDR2 is SVGAGI in the germline V gene (reference sequence). Germline trimming cut 6 bases from V and 7 bases from J; bases unmatched to any gene: 12. The CDR3 totals 15 residues.

The genes are TRBV5-1 and TRBJ2-6; D possibly matches TRBD1 or TRBD2 (5 bases each). Looked up from germline, CDR1 is SGHRS and CDR2 is YFSETQ. The CDR3 totals 17 residues. Trimming stripped 3 bases from V and 2 bases from J, with 15 bases between. In nucleotides, the CDR3 is TGCGCCAGCAGCTCTGGGGGTAACGGGGCTGGGGCCAACGTCCTGACTTTC. Amino acid sequence: CASSSGGNGAGANVLTF.

The chain has TRBV30 and TRBJ2-1, with D perhaps assigned TRBD1 or TRBD2 (5 bases each). The CDR3 has 14 residues. Germline V gene data show CDR1 as GTSNPN and CDR2 as SVGIG (reference sequence). The V end was cut by 3 bases, the J end by 5 bases, with 14 bases between. CDR3 in amino acids: CAWSPGTVDNEQFF. CDR3 bases: TGTGCCTGGAGCCCCGGGACGGTCGACAATGAGCAGTTCTTC.

The rearrangement uses TRBV6-6 and TRBJ1-2, with unresolved D. This CDR3 has 14 amino acids. Germline lookup yields CDR1 MNHNY and CDR2 SVGAGI (reference sequence). The germline V and J ends were trimmed by 7 bases and 4 bases, with 16 bases remaining between them. The CDR3 bases are TGTGCCAGCAATAACCAAGGGTATGGCTATGGCTACACCTTC. This encodes CASNNQGYGYGYTF.

The chain couples TRBV28 to TRBJ2-6; D remains unclear. Germline V gene data show CDR1 as MDHEN and CDR2 as SYDVKM. The CDR3 has 15 amino acids. Trimming removed 5 bases from V and 2 bases from J, with 10 bases in between. In nucleotides, the CDR3 is TGTGCCAGCAGTGCCCGGCTGACTGGGGCCAACGTCCTGACTTTC. Its protein is CASSARLTGANVLTF.

The gene calls are TRBV28 and TRBJ1-6; D is undetermined. The CDR3 is 12 amino acids. The V gene's germline CDR1 is MDHEN and CDR2 SYDVKM. The ends were cut back, 5 bases at V and 10 bases at J, with 9 bases in the middle. The CDR3 DNA sequence: TGTGCCAGCAGTCAGACAAGATCACCCCTCCACTTT. Protein sequence: CASSQTRSPLHF.